This TCR beta chain emerged from a study of T cell responses to AZD1222 COVID-19 vaccine. Whole-study findings and limits: Unmutated variant regions reportedly attract nearly half of all spike-specific TCRs. Repertoires were obtained solely post-peak T cell response. Among AZD1222 vaccinees, only 5 to 7 were seropositive at baseline. Two AZD1222 administrations were followed by greater Spike-specific TCR breadth and depth.

The protocol was immunoSEQ multiplex PCR, while the TCRdb copy is restricted to in-frame clones and leaves out a portion. This table has fewer than 90,000 clones, about nine tenths appearing once. Germline-derived CDR1 and CDR2 are LGHNA and YSLEER. CDR3 length: 16 residues. V was shortened by 0 bases and J by 2 bases, with 14 bases between the two germline ends. This clone was seen a few times. The antigen remains undetermined. The specimen comprised peripheral blood, sampled 28 days after the second AZD1222 dose. The chain recombines TRBV4-3 with TRBJ2-7, with D perhaps matching TRBD2 (7 bases). The sequence was collected from an adult who received the AZD1222 COVID-19 vaccine. The CDR3, as DNA: TGCGCCAGCAGCCAAGATCAAAGGGGGGGGGCCTACGAGCAGTACTTC. Amino acid sequence: CASSQDQRGGAYEQYF.